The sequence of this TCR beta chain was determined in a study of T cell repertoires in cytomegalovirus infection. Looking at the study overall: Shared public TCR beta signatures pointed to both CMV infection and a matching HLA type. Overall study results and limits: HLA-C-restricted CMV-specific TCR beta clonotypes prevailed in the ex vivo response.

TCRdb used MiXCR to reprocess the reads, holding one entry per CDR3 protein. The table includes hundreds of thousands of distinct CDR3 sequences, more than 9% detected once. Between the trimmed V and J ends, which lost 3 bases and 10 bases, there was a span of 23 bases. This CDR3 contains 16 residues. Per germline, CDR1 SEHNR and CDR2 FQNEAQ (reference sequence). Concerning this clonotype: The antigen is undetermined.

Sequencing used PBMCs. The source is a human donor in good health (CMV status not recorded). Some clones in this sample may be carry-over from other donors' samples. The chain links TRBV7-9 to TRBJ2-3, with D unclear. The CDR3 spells CASSLADHRETGSQYF. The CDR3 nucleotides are TGTGCCAGCAGCTTGGCGGACCACCGCGAGACGGGTTCGCAGTATTTT.